The 27 T cell receptor beta chains below were found in one sample sequenced in a study of blood T cell repertoires in COVID-19. Clones were read by immunoSEQ multiplex PCR, and TCRdb kept only the in-frame ones, dropping some. This sample has hundreds of thousands of clones, with 80% to 90% found just once. Source material: peripheral blood. All receptors come from a woman aged 60 to 75 with COVID-19, enrolled during active disease.

The chain carries TRBV28 and TRBJ1-2; possible D gene TRBD1, 6 bases. CDR3 length: 13 amino acids. From germline, CDR1 is MDHEN and CDR2 SYDVKM. The V end was cut by 1 base, the J end by 7 bases, with 10 bases between. CDR3 protein: CASSLLTGVGYTF. CDR3 nucleotide sequence: TGTGCCAGCAGTTTATTGACAGGAGTTGGCTACACCTTC.

In its sample, this clone was seen a few times. At the DNA level, this CDR3 is encoded by other sequences in the same sample as well. J is TRBJ2-7 and V is TRBV6-5, with 7 positions matching TRBD1. The length of the CDR3 is 12 residues. The J segment lost 3 bases and the V segment lost 5 bases, leaving 1 base of the junction unmatched. The V gene's germline CDR1 is MNHEY and CDR2 SVGAGI. CDR3 DNA: TGTGCCAGCAGTCGGGACAGCTACGAGCAGTACTTC. This translates into CASSRDSYEQYF.

The sample holds a few counts of this clone. V and J are TRBV6-5 and TRBJ1-1, with 8 bases that match TRBD1. There are 14 residues in the CDR3. CDR1 is MNHEY and CDR2 is SVGAGI in the germline V gene. V trimming: 4 bases; J trimming: 1 base; junction bases outside the gene matches: 2. The DNA of the CDR3 is TGTGCCAGCAGTTTTGGGACAGGGAACACTGAAGCTTTCTTT. Translation gives CASSFGTGNTEAFF.

This chain connects TRBV24-1 to TRBJ1-4; D ambiguous. Germline V gives CDR1 KGHDR, CDR2 SFDVKD. There are 17 residues in the CDR3. With 2 bases removed from V and 7 bases from J, the gap between germline ends came to 19 bases. For the CDR3, the DNA is TGTGCCACCAGTGATTCCCGCAGCGGATTGCTGGGTGAAAAACTGTTTTTT. Its translation is CATSDSRSGLLGEKLFF.

The V and J genes are TRBV19 and TRBJ2-2; 8 bases agree with TRBD2. This CDR3 has 13 residues. From germline, CDR1 is LNHDA and CDR2 SQIVND (reference sequence). Germline trimming cut 10 bases from V and 4 bases from J; bases unmatched to any gene: 5. The DNA of the CDR3 is TGTGCCACACGGGGGGGTGGCACCGGGGAGCTGTTTTTT. Encoded protein: CATRGGGTGELFF.

This clone was observed a few times. This rearrangement joins TRBV6-5 to TRBJ2-2, with 7 bases lining up with TRBD1. J was trimmed by 1 base and V by 4 bases; bases with no gene match: 3. The CDR3 loop spans 15 amino acids. From germline, CDR1 is MNHEY and CDR2 SVGAGI. The CDR3 nucleotides are TGTGCCAGCAGTTTTCGACAGGGGAACACCGGGGAGCTGTTTTTT. Translating it yields CASSFRQGNTGELFF.

V and J are TRBV5-4 and TRBJ1-6, with 8 nucleotides matching TRBD1. The germline V gene has CDR1 SGHNT and CDR2 YYREEE (reference sequence). With V trimmed by 0 bases and J by 3 bases, 5 bases remained unmatched. This CDR3 is built from 17 residues. This CDR3 is CASSLAAGQGYNSPLHF. The CDR3 bases are TGTGCCAGCAGCTTGGCAGCAGGACAGGGCTATAATTCACCCCTCCACTTT.

J is TRBJ1-6 and V is TRBV13; 10 nucleotides align to TRBD1. After removal of 0 bases from V and 10 bases from J, the junction contained 9 bases not matched to a gene. CDR3 length: 17 residues. Germline assignment: CDR1 PRHDT and CDR2 FYEKMQ (reference sequence). Here the CDR3 reads CASSLGSSKTGGSPLHF. In nucleotides, the CDR3 is TGTGCCAGCAGCTTAGGATCGTCCAAGACAGGGGGCTCACCCCTCCACTTT.

This clone was seen just once. The CDR3 spells CASSPIWTTSYEQYF. The CDR3 coding sequence is TGTGCCAGCTCACCAATTTGGACAACGTCCTACGAGCAGTACTTC. The chain carries TRBV18 and TRBJ2-7, with D possibly being TRBD1 (5 bases). This CDR3 has 15 amino acids. The ends were cut back, 2 bases at V and 1 base at J, with 12 bases in the middle. Germline V CDR1 and CDR2: KGHSH, LQKENI.

This clone appeared a few times. The chain combines TRBV27 with TRBJ1-1; TRBD1 aligns across 9 bases. The V and J ends lost 5 bases and 6 bases, in that order; junction bases with no gene match: 4. Germline V gene lookup returns CDR1 MNHEY and CDR2 SMNVEV (reference sequence). The CDR3 sequence is 13 residues long. The CDR3 DNA is TGTGCCAGCAGTACAGGGGGCTGGGCTGAAGCTTTCTTT. As protein: CASSTGGWAEAFF.

This clone was found once. This chain uses TRBV7-8 with TRBJ2-3; 15 bases are shared with TRBD2. Trimming removed 5 bases from V and 9 bases from J; junction bases left unmatched: 24. The CDR3 is 21 residues long. CDR1 is SGHVS and CDR2 is FQNEAQ in the germline V gene. The CDR3 loop is CASSLPKGLAGGPTGAGTQYF. CDR3 nucleotide sequence: TGTGCCAGCAGCCTTCCAAAGGGACTAGCGGGGGGACCGACAGGGGCTGGGACGCAGTATTTT.

This chain uses TRBV5-1 with TRBJ2-7, with D perhaps TRBD1 (6 bases). The CDR3 runs to 16 residues. Germline CDR1 SGHRS, CDR2 YFSETQ. Trimming removed 0 bases from V and 1 base from J, with 14 bases in between. CDR3 loop: CASSLGGGAVSYEQYF. The CDR3 nucleotides read TGCGCCAGCAGCTTGGGTGGGGGCGCGGTATCCTACGAGCAGTACTTC.

The CDR3 loop reads CASSPKQGTGDIRAFF. The CDR3 DNA reads as TGTGCCAGCAGTCCTAAACAAGGGACAGGGGACATCAGAGCTTTCTTT. The chain uses TRBV5-4 and TRBJ1-1; 10 bases align to TRBD1. The germline V gene encodes CDR1 SGHNT and CDR2 YYREEE (reference sequence). This CDR3 spans 16 amino acids. Trimming removed 5 bases from V and 10 bases from J; junction bases left unmatched: 17.

The chain has TRBV12-3 or TRBV12-4 and TRBJ2-7; TRBD1 matches 8 bases. Trimming at V came to 6 bases and at J to 6 bases, leaving 4 bases not matched to a gene. This CDR3 contains 12 residues. The CDR3 DNA is TGTGCCAGCAGCGACAGGGGCGGCGAGCAGTACTTC. Amino acid sequence: CASSDRGGEQYF.

This chain links TRBV6-1 with TRBJ2-3; 8 bases agree with TRBD1. The CDR3 is 15 residues long. Germline V lookup: CDR1 MNHNS, CDR2 SASEGT. The V and J ends lost 0 bases and 7 bases, in that order; junction bases with no gene match: 6. The CDR3 DNA reads TGTGCCAGCAGTGAAGCTGGCTCAGGGGGCAATACGCAGTATTTT. Residues: CASSEAGSGGNTQYF.

V is TRBV7-6 and J is TRBJ1-1; possibly TRBD1 for D (5 bases). The germline V gene has CDR1 SGHVS and CDR2 FNYEAQ. The CDR3 has 16 amino acids. The germline V and J ends were trimmed by 1 base and 4 bases, with 16 bases remaining between them. CDR3 bases: TGTGCCAGCAGCTTAGGAACAGGAGCGAAGGGCACTGAAGCTTTCTTT. This encodes CASSLGTGAKGTEAFF.

This clone was seen only a few times. The chain joins TRBV18 to TRBJ1-3; the match to TRBD1 covers 7 bases. This CDR3 contains 16 residues. Germline CDR1 KGHSH, CDR2 LQKENI. Germline trimming cut 3 bases from V and 0 bases from J; bases unmatched to any gene: 5. This CDR3 reads CASSPVRQGSGNTIYF. The CDR3 DNA is TGTGCCAGCTCACCCGTTAGACAGGGCTCTGGAAACACCATATATTTT.

The sample holds a few counts of this clone. The gene calls are TRBV6-4 and TRBJ1-5; no clear D. With 7 bases removed from V and 4 bases from J, the gap between germline ends came to 17 bases. Germline CDR1 MRHNA, CDR2 SNTAGT. The CDR3 runs to 15 residues. The CDR3 nucleotides are TGTGCCAGCAACCGGGTAACGTTTGAGAATCAGCCCCAGCATTTT. This codes for CASNRVTFENQPQHF.

The chain uses TRBV9 and TRBJ2-7; D might be TRBD1 (6 bases). Germline V gene sequence: CDR1 SGDLS, CDR2 YYNGEE. There are 14 residues in the CDR3. V lost 4 bases, J lost 4 bases, and 15 bases lay in between. CDR3 residues: CASSTGTNLYEQYF. The CDR3 region has the DNA TGTGCCAGCAGCACGGGGACAAATCTGTACGAGCAGTACTTC.

This chain connects TRBV6-5 to TRBJ1-2, with D maybe TRBD1 (6 bases). The CDR3 has 13 residues. CDR1 MNHEY and CDR2 SVGAGI come from the germline V gene. Trimming cost V 11 bases and J 3 bases, with 16 bases left between them. CDR3: CAGAQGRYYGYTF. CDR3 nucleotide sequence: TGTGCCGGCGCACAGGGAAGGTACTATGGCTACACCTTC.

This rearrangement joins TRBV27 to TRBJ2-3; maybe TRBD1 (6 bases). The CDR3 is 15 amino acids. V gave up 3 bases and J gave up 3 bases, with 13 bases separating them. Germline-derived CDR1 and CDR2 are MNHEY and SMNVEV (reference sequence). For the CDR3, the DNA is TGTGCCAGCAGTTTTGGACAGATTCCAACAGATACGCAGTATTTT. Protein product: CASSFGQIPTDTQYF.

CDR3 in DNA: TGTGCCAGCAGCTCCCGAAGCTCCAGCACAGATACGCAGTATTTT. Its protein is CASSSRSSSTDTQYF. The J gene is TRBJ2-3, the V gene TRBV5-6; unclear D gene. Germline assignment: CDR1 SGHDT and CDR2 YYEEEE. The CDR3 length is 15 residues. Trimming pared 3 bases from V and 0 bases from J, leaving 11 bases between.

The chain employs TRBV5-8 and TRBJ2-2; TRBD1 is a possible D gene (6 bases). This CDR3 is 15 amino acids long. V was clipped by 2 bases and J by 0 bases, with 8 bases between them. Germline V gene data show CDR1 as SGHTS and CDR2 as YDEGEE. The DNA for the CDR3 is TGTGCCAGCAGCTTAAGGACAGCGAACACCGGGGAGCTGTTTTTT. It specifies CASSLRTANTGELFF.

The chain recombines TRBV7-9 with TRBJ1-6; TRBD1 matches 9 bases. CDR3 length equals 16 residues. V was clipped by 1 base and J by 7 bases; unmatched bases: 5. CDR1 SEHNR and CDR2 FQNEAQ come from the germline V gene (reference sequence). CDR3 loop: CASSLVIGQGNSPLHF. The CDR3 DNA is TGTGCCAGCAGCTTAGTAATAGGACAGGGGAATTCACCCCTCCACTTT. Drawing the rest from reference TRBV7-9 and TRBJ1-6, the complete variable domain is DTGVSQNPRHKITKRGQNVTFRCDPISEHNRLYWYRQTLGQGPEFLTYFQNEAQLEKSRLLSDRFSAERPKGSFSTLEIQRTEQGDSAMYLCASSLVIGQGNSPLHFGNGTRLTVT.

This rearrangement joins TRBV7-3 to TRBJ1-2; 9 bases are shared with TRBD1. Germline CDR1 is SGHTA and CDR2 is FQGTGA. The V segment lost 2 bases and the J segment 4 bases; nucleotides outside the gene matches: 8. CDR3 length equals 16 residues. In nucleotides, the CDR3 is TGTGCCAGCAGCTTAGACCCCGGGACAGGGATCTATGGCTACACCTTC. Translation gives CASSLDPGTGIYGYTF.

This clone was observed a few times. CDR3 region: CASRFSFSSYNSPLHF. CDR3 bases: TGCGCCAGCAGATTTTCCTTCTCCTCCTATAATTCACCCCTCCACTTT. This sequence joins TRBV5-1 and TRBJ1-6, with unresolved D. Germline V gene lookup returns CDR1 SGHRS and CDR2 YFSETQ. The germline V and J ends were trimmed by 5 bases and 0 bases, with 12 bases remaining between them. This CDR3 spans 16 amino acids.

V and J are TRBV4-2 and TRBJ1-1, with a tentative D call TRBD1 (6 bases). V was pared by 5 bases and J by 4 bases, with 11 bases between. CDR3 length equals 13 residues. Germline V CDR1 and CDR2: LGHNA, YNFKEQ. The CDR3 here is CASSEQGFTEAFF. The CDR3 DNA reads TGTGCCAGCAGCGAACAGGGTTTCACTGAAGCTTTCTTT.